This paragraph covers one T cell receptor beta chain sequence. This specimen comes from a study of T cell changes during pregnancy in multiple sclerosis. Using immunoSEQ multiplex PCR, the repertoire was profiled, and TCRdb retains in-frame clones only, with some absent. The table shows under 30,000 clones, with around nine tenths occurring only once. V dropped 3 bases and J dropped 0; count of bases not matched to a gene: 5. The CDR3 has 16 amino acids. From germline, CDR1 is MDHEN and CDR2 SYDVKM. Sequencing was performed on CD8+ T cells from peripheral blood mononuclear cells, taken after pregnancy. This clonotype was obtained from a female donor with multiple sclerosis, enrolled in a pregnancy study. V is TRBV28 and J is TRBJ1-3; 7 bases align to TRBD1. Here the CDR3 reads CASSFWQGDSGNTIYF. In DNA, the CDR3 is TGTGCCAGCAGTTTCTGGCAGGGGGACTCTGGAAACACCATATATTTT.